The 18 T cell receptor beta chains below were found in one sample sequenced in a study of T cell repertoires in cytomegalovirus infection. MiXCR, applied by TCRdb to the reads, yields one record per CDR3 protein. The sample holds about 300,000 distinct CDR3 sequences, roughly 24% seen once. The sample consisted of PBMCs. The source is a human donor in good health (CMV status not recorded). Some clones in this sample may be carry-over from other donors' samples.

This chain connects TRBV28 to TRBJ1-1, with unresolved D. The CDR3 extends over 12 amino acids. The germline gives CDR1 MDHEN, CDR2 SYDVKM. Trimming removed 4 bases at V and 11 bases at J, with 14 bases between. CDR3 residues: CASSSFLVGAFF. The DNA for the CDR3 is TGTGCCAGCAGTTCGTTCTTGGTGGGCGCTTTCTTT.

This clonotype was seen a single time. The CDR3: CAISESSGGGTQYF. The CDR3 DNA reads as TGTGCCATCAGTGAGTCGTCAGGGGGAGGGACCCAGTACTTC. V gene TRBV10-3 combines with J gene TRBJ2-5; D perhaps matches TRBD1 (7 bases). The germline V gene has CDR1 ENHRY and CDR2 SYGVKD. V lost 0 bases and J lost 7, with 12 bases in between. The length of the CDR3 is 14 residues.

The chain employs TRBV11-2 and TRBJ2-7; D may be TRBD1 (7 bases). Trimming took 2 bases from V and 1 from J, leaving 18 bases between them. The length of the CDR3 is 17 residues. Germline assignment: CDR1 SGHAT and CDR2 FQNNGV. The CDR3 here is CASSLSRAGGKSYEQYF. For the CDR3, the DNA is TGTGCCAGCAGCTTATCCCGTGCAGGGGGGAAATCCTACGAGCAGTACTTC.

In its sample, this clonotype was seen a few times. This chain joins TRBV20-1 and TRBJ2-3; D is perhaps TRBD2 (6 bases). This CDR3 is built from 12 residues. Per germline, CDR1 DFQATT and CDR2 SNEGSKA (reference sequence). The V gene lost 3 bases and the J gene lost 6 bases, with 10 bases spanning the gap. The CDR3 is CSASGEADTQYF. The CDR3 bases are TGCAGTGCTAGCGGGGAGGCGGATACGCAGTATTTT.

This clonotype has more than one count but fewer than ten. This rearrangement joins TRBV6-1 to TRBJ1-5; D gene unclear. Germline lookup yields CDR1 MNHNS and CDR2 SASEGT. V was clipped by 1 base and J by 3 bases, with 10 bases between them. The CDR3 extends over 15 amino acids. In DNA form, the CDR3 reads TGTGCCAGCAGTGAAGGGAGAACAGACAATCAGCCCCAGCATTTT. Translated, it gives CASSEGRTDNQPQHF.

This chain uses TRBV29-1 with TRBJ2-3; perhaps TRBD1 as D (5 bases). The CDR3 spans 12 residues. Germline loops: CDR1 SQVTM, CDR2 ANQGSEA. The V gene lost 2 bases and the J gene lost 5 bases, with 8 bases spanning the gap. This chain's CDR3 is CSVERGLDTQYF. The DNA for the CDR3 is TGCAGCGTTGAAAGGGGTCTAGATACGCAGTATTTT.

The chain joins TRBV27 to TRBJ1-5; 9 nucleotides agree with TRBD1. J lost 7 bases, V lost 5 bases, and 6 bases had no gene match. The germline CDR1 and CDR2 sequences are MNHEY and SMNVEV (reference sequence). The CDR3 loop spans 14 amino acids. DNA of the CDR3: TGTGCCAGCAGTCGGGACAGGGCTTACCAGCCCCAGCATTTT. Its translation: CASSRDRAYQPQHF.

There are many counts of this clonotype. The V and J genes are TRBV12-3 or TRBV12-4 and TRBJ1-2; possible D gene TRBD1, 6 bases. V gave up 6 bases and J gave up 4 bases, with 18 bases separating them. This CDR3 is built from 15 residues. The CDR3 region has the DNA TGTGCCAGCAGCGAACCTAGGACAGCCTCCTATGGCTACACCTTC. Translated, it gives CASSEPRTASYGYTF.

The chain employs TRBV24-1 and TRBJ2-1, with D uncertain. The CDR3 is 15 residues long. V lost 8 bases and J lost 6, with 19 bases in between. Germline CDR1 KGHDR, CDR2 SFDVKD. The CDR3 reads CATKGSGYLGNEQFF. The CDR3 DNA sequence: TGTGCCACCAAGGGCTCAGGCTACCTGGGCAATGAGCAGTTCTTC.

The chain uses TRBV28 and TRBJ1-5; D ambiguous. The CDR3 sequence is 16 residues long. Germline values: CDR1 MDHEN, CDR2 SYDVKM. The V end lost 1 base, the J end lost 3 bases, and 13 bases lay between the germline ends. Here the CDR3 reads CASSLSGSVYNQPQHF. CDR3 DNA: TGTGCCAGCAGTTTATCTGGATCCGTCTACAATCAGCCCCAGCATTTT. The full variable domain, with the rest looked up from reference TRBV28 and TRBJ1-5, is DVKVTQSSRYLVKRTGEKVFLECVQDMDHENMFWYRQDPGLGLRLIYFSYDVKMKEKGDIPEGYSVSREKKERFSLILESASTNQTSMYLCASSLSGSVYNQPQHFGDGTRLSIL.

This clonotype was detected a few times. The chain uses TRBV6-1 and TRBJ2-1; no definite D call. The CDR3 is made up of 14 amino acids. The germline CDR1 and CDR2 sequences are MNHNS and SASEGT. V gave up 4 bases and J gave up 7 bases, with 14 bases separating them. The CDR3 DNA reads as TGTGCCAGCAGTGCGGCCACAATCCAGAATGAGCAGTTCTTC. Its translation is CASSAATIQNEQFF.

In its sample, this clonotype was seen many times. The chain joins TRBV7-2 to TRBJ2-5, with D possibly TRBD2 on 5 matching bases. The V end was cut by 5 bases, the J end by 1 base, with 14 bases between. Per the germline V gene, CDR1 is SGHTA and CDR2 is FQGNSA. The length of the CDR3 is 15 residues. The CDR3 DNA sequence: TGTGCCAGCAGCGCCATGCAGGCGGGCCAAGAGACCCAGTACTTC. This sequence encodes CASSAMQAGQETQYF.

Comment on this clonotype: A much larger clone lies one base from this, so it may be a read error. The gene calls are TRBV7-3 and TRBJ2-2, with D possibly matching TRBD2 (5 bases). Germline V gives CDR1 SGHTA, CDR2 FQGTGA. The CDR3 loop spans 15 amino acids. As DNA, the CDR3 is TGTGCCAGCAGCCCCGAGCCGATAAACACCGGGGAGCTGTGTTTT. It translates to CASSPEPINTGELCF.

This sequence joins TRBV7-9 and TRBJ1-5; D is undetermined. CDR1 SEHNR and CDR2 FQNEAQ come from the germline V gene (reference sequence). CDR3 length: 13 amino acids. V was clipped by 5 bases and J by 4 bases, with 9 bases between them. The CDR3, as DNA: TGTGCCAGCAGCCCTCGTCAGAATCAGCCCCAGCATTTT. Translation: CASSPRQNQPQHF.

The CDR3 here is CAISTGRTSSYNSPLHF. The CDR3 nucleotides are TGTGCCATCAGCACGGGACGGACGAGCTCCTATAATTCACCCCTCCACTTT. The rearrangement links TRBV10-3 to TRBJ1-6; perhaps TRBD1 as D (5 bases). Trimming left V 6 bases short and J 0 bases short, with 15 bases between. The CDR3 runs 17 residues. Germline lookup yields CDR1 ENHRY and CDR2 SYGVKD.

The table lists this clonotype with many counts. The V and J genes are TRBV7-2 and TRBJ2-5; a possible D gene is TRBD2 (6 bases). The CDR3 contains 14 residues. V was shortened by 7 bases and J by 5 bases, with 17 bases between the two germline ends. Germline V gives CDR1 SGHTA, CDR2 FQGNSA. The CDR3 region is CASTEGGGSETQYF. The CDR3 DNA reads as TGTGCCAGCACCGAAGGAGGAGGGAGCGAGACCCAGTACTTC.

This clonotype has ten or more counts. The chain couples TRBV7-9 to TRBJ1-3, with D uncertain. Germline CDR1 is SEHNR and CDR2 is FQNEAQ (reference sequence). CDR3 size: 11 residues. Trimming took off 6 bases at V and 16 bases at J, with 16 bases between the two ends. The CDR3 sequence: CASSLIPGLYF. The CDR3 DNA is TGTGCCAGCAGTCTTATACCGGGATTGTATTTT.

Only a few counts were recorded for this clonotype. The chain combines TRBV29-1 with TRBJ2-7; D call uncertain. The CDR3 is 12 amino acids. The germline V gene has CDR1 SQVTM and CDR2 ANQGSEA. Trimming stripped 5 bases from V and 0 bases from J, with 8 bases between. CDR3 protein: CSVSSSSYEQYF. In DNA, the CDR3 is TGCAGCGTTTCAAGCAGCTCCTACGAGCAGTACTTC.